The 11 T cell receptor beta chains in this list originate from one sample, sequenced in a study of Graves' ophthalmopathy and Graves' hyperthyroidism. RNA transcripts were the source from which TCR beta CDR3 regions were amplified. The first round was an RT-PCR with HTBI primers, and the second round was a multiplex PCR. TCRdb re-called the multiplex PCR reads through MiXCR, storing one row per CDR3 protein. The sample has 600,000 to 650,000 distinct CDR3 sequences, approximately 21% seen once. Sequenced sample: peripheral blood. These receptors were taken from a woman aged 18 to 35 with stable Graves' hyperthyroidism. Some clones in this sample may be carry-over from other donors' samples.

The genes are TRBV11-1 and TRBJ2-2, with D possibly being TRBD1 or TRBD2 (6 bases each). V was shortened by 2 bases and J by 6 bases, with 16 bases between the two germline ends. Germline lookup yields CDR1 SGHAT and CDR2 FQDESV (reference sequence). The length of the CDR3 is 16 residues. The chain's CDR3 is CASSLRGGPRAGELFF. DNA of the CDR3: TGTGCCAGCAGCTTACGTGGGGGGCCCCGCGCCGGGGAGCTGTTTTTT.

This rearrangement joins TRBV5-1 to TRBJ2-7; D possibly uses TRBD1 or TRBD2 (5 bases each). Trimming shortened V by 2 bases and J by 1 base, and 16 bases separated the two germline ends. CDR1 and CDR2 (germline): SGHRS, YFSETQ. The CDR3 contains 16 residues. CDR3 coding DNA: TGCGCCAGCAGCTTAACTAGTGGGGCCTTATCCTACGAGCAGTACTTC. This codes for CASSLTSGALSYEQYF. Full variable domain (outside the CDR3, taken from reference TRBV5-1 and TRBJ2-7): KAGVTQTPRYLIKTRGQQVTLSCSPISGHRSVSWYQQTPGQGLQFLFEYFSETQRNKGNFPGRFSGRQFSNSRSEMNVSTLELGDSALYLCASSLTSGALSYEQYFGPGTRLTVT.

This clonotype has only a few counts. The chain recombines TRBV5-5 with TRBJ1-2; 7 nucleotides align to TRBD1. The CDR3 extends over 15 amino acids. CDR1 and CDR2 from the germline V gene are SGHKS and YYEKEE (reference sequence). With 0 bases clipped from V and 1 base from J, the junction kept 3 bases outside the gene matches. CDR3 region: CASSLAGTDNYGYTF. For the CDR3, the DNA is TGTGCCAGCAGCTTGGCCGGGACAGATAACTATGGCTACACCTTC. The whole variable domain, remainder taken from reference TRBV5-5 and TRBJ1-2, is DAGVTQSPTHLIKTRGQQVTLRCSPISGHKSVSWYQQVLGQGPQFIFQYYEKEERGRGNFPDRFSARQFPNYSSELNVNALLLGDSALYLCASSLAGTDNYGYTFGSGTRLTVV.

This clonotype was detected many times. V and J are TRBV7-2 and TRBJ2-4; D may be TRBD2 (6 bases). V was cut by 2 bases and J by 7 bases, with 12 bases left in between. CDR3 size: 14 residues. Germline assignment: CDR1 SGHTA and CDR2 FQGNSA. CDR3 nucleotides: TGTGCCAGCAGCTTATTTAGCGGTGTTAACATTCAGTACTTC. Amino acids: CASSLFSGVNIQYF.

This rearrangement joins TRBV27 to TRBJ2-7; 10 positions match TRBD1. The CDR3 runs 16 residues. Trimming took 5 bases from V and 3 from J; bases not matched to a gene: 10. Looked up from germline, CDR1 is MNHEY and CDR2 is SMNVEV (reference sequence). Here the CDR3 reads CASSPRPGQGFYEQYF. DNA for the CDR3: TGTGCCAGCAGTCCCCGCCCGGGACAGGGGTTCTACGAGCAGTACTTC.

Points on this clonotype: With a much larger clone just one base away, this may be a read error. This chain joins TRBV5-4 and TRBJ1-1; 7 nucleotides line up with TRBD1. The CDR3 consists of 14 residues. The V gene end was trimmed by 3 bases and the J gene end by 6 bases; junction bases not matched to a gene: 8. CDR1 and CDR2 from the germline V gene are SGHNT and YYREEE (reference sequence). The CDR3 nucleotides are TGTGCCAGCAGCTCCAGGGGGGGGTACTCTGAAGCTTTCTTT. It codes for CASSSRGGYSEAFF.

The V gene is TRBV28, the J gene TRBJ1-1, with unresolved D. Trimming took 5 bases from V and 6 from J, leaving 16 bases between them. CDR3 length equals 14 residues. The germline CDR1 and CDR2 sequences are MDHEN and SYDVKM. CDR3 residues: CASSHYNSLAEAFF. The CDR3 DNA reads TGTGCCAGCAGTCATTATAACAGTTTGGCTGAAGCTTTCTTT.

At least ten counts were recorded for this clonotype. This chain's CDR3 is CASSIMYQLNTEAFF. CDR3 sequence (DNA): TGTGCCAGTAGTATAATGTACCAGCTGAACACTGAAGCTTTCTTT. The chain combines TRBV19 with TRBJ1-1; D ambiguous. Per the germline V gene, CDR1 is LNHDA and CDR2 is SQIVND (reference sequence). V lost 2 bases, J lost 0 bases, and 10 bases lay in between. This CDR3 comprises 15 residues.

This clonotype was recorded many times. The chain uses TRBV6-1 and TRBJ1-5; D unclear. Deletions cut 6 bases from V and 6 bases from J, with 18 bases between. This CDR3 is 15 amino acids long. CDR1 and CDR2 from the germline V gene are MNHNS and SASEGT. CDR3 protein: CASSNSGRRSQPQHF. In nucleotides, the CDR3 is TGTGCCAGCAGCAACAGCGGCAGGAGGAGTCAGCCCCAGCATTTT.

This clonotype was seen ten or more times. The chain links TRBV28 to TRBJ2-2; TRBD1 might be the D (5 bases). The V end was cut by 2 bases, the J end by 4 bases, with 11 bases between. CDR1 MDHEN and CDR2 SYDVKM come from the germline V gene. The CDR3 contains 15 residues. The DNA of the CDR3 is TGTGCCAGCAGTTTAAAGGGGTTGAGCACCGGGGAGCTGTTTTTT. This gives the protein CASSLKGLSTGELFF.

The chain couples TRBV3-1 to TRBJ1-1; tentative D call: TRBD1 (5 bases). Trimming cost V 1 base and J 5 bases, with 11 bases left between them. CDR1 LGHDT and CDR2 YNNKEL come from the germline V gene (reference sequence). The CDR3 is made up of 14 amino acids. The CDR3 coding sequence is TGTGCCAGCAGCCAAGTTCAAGGGGAAACTGAAGCTTTCTTT. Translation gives CASSQVQGETEAFF.